Below are 29 T cell receptor beta chains sequenced from a single sample in a study of shared clonotypes between healthy human individuals. Libraries were prepared by immunoSEQ multiplex PCR; TCRdb keeps only in-frame clonotypes and omits some of them. Among over 2 million clones, roughly 94% were seen once, and the ten largest hold 0.13%. Sequenced sample: naive CD4+ T cells sorted from blood. Specified subset: CD45RA+ positively selected. These receptors were obtained from a man between 18 and 29 years old in good health.

The rearrangement uses TRBV5-6 and TRBJ1-1; perhaps TRBD1 as D (6 bases). CDR1 and CDR2 from the germline V gene are SGHDT and YYEEEE. This CDR3 is built from 14 residues. The V and J ends lost 4 bases and 6 bases respectively, with 16 bases between them. As DNA, the CDR3 is TGTGCCAGCAGCAGTCTCAGGGGTTCGGCTGAAGCTTTCTTT. Residues: CASSSLRGSAEAFF.

The chain carries TRBV4-1 and TRBJ2-2; TRBD1 might be the D (6 bases). The V end lost 4 bases, the J end lost 6 bases, and 18 bases lay between the germline ends. Per germline, CDR1 MGHRA and CDR2 YSYEKL. The CDR3 loop spans 16 amino acids. The CDR3 sequence: CASSLYPRGNSGELFF. The CDR3 region has the DNA TGCGCCAGCAGCCTATACCCCAGGGGTAACTCCGGGGAGCTGTTTTTT.

The V and J genes are TRBV29-1 and TRBJ1-3; D is undetermined. The CDR3 is made up of 12 amino acids. V lost 7 bases, J lost 4 bases, and 11 bases lay in between. The germline gives CDR1 SQVTM, CDR2 ANQGSEA. The CDR3 nucleotides are TGCAGCGCTCATGTGGCAGGAAACACCATATATTTT. Translating it yields CSAHVAGNTIYF.

The chain couples TRBV7-9 to TRBJ2-1, with a weak D call TRBD1 (6 bases). There are 13 residues in the CDR3. The germline gives CDR1 SEHNR, CDR2 FQNEAQ (reference sequence). V lost 8 bases and J lost 7, with 15 bases in between. This chain's CDR3 is CASGGQRNNEQFF. The CDR3 DNA follows: TGTGCCAGCGGAGGACAGCGGAATAATGAGCAGTTCTTC.

This rearrangement joins TRBV2 to TRBJ2-7; D gene uncertain. V gave up 6 bases and J gave up 6 bases, with 15 bases separating them. Germline V gene data show CDR1 as SNHLY and CDR2 as FYNNEI. The CDR3 runs 13 residues. CDR3 in DNA: TGTGCCAGCAGCTGGACGGCTCCTGGCGAGCAGTACTTC. Translated: CASSWTAPGEQYF.

V is TRBV6-6 and J is TRBJ1-3, with D perhaps matching TRBD1 (5 bases). This CDR3 comprises 15 residues. Trimming removed 2 bases at V and 8 bases at J, with 16 bases between. Per germline, CDR1 MNHNY and CDR2 SVGAGI (reference sequence). This CDR3 is CASSYRDGARDTIYF. As DNA, the CDR3 is TGTGCCAGCAGTTACCGGGACGGCGCTAGGGACACCATATATTTT.

The chain carries TRBV6-1 and TRBJ1-6; 9 bases are a match to TRBD1. Germline trimming cut 3 bases from V and 9 bases from J; bases unmatched to any gene: 6. Germline V gene sequence: CDR1 MNHNS, CDR2 SASEGT. The CDR3 contains 15 residues. As DNA, the CDR3 is TGTGCCAGCAGTGAGGTACAGGGGGCCGGTTCACCCCTCCACTTT. The encoded protein is CASSEVQGAGSPLHF.

Note on this clone: The sample holds other DNA sequences that translate to the same CDR3. V usage is TRBV5-1 and J usage is TRBJ2-7; 8 bases fit TRBD2. Trimming cost V 4 bases and J 4 bases; bases outside gene matches: 4. CDR1 is SGHRS, CDR2 YFSETQ, per germline. The CDR3 covers 13 residues. The CDR3 DNA reads as TGCGCCAGCAGCACCTCGGGGGGGTACGAGCAGTACTTC. Translating gives CASSTSGGYEQYF.

The V gene is TRBV7-8, the J gene TRBJ1-3; D is possibly TRBD1 (5 bases). Trimming stripped 2 bases from V and 0 bases from J, with 8 bases between. Germline V gene sequence: CDR1 SGHVS, CDR2 FQNEAQ. CDR3 length: 15 amino acids. CDR3 sequence (DNA): TGTGCCAGCAGCTTAATCGGGGGCTCTGGAAACACCATATATTTT. The encoded protein is CASSLIGGSGNTIYF.

This clone was counted once. The rearrangement joins TRBV6-5 to TRBJ1-2; D gene unclear. The CDR3 length is 12 residues. Germline-derived CDR1 and CDR2 are MNHEY and SVGAGI. Trimming pared 6 bases from V and 2 bases from J, leaving 7 bases between. The CDR3 spells CASRKTNYGYTF. CDR3 nucleotides: TGTGCCAGCAGAAAGACCAACTATGGCTACACCTTC.

The genes are TRBV25-1 and TRBJ2-3; 7 nucleotides match TRBD2. The V gene's germline CDR1 is MGHDK and CDR2 SYGVNS. The CDR3 contains 18 residues. V was clipped by 5 bases and J by 0 bases; unmatched bases: 14. In DNA form, the CDR3 reads TGTGCCAGCAGTCCCTCTCTGGGCCCGCGGGGGAGCACAGATACGCAGTATTTT. Translated, it gives CASSPSLGPRGSTDTQYF.

V usage is TRBV27 and J usage is TRBJ2-5, with unresolved D. This CDR3 has 14 amino acids. Germline CDR1 MNHEY, CDR2 SMNVEV (reference sequence). The germline V and J ends were trimmed by 5 bases and 2 bases, with 12 bases remaining between them. Written as DNA, the CDR3 is TGTGCCAGCAGTCCCCTAGGAGTACAAGAGACCCAGTACTTC. Its translation: CASSPLGVQETQYF.

The gene calls are TRBV6-6 and TRBJ1-6; weak D call: TRBD1 (5 bases). V was pared by 6 bases and J by 5 bases, with 14 bases between. Germline CDR1 reads MNHNY; CDR2 reads SVGAGI (reference sequence). The CDR3 is made up of 15 amino acids. CDR3 DNA sequence: TGTGCCAGCAGAGACGCCGACAGTCATAATTCACCCCTCCACTTT. Encoded protein: CASRDADSHNSPLHF.

The chain joins TRBV7-9 to TRBJ1-3, with 11 bases lining up with TRBD1. The trim removed 5 bases at V and 0 bases at J, leaving 6 bases unmatched. The germline V gene encodes CDR1 SEHNR and CDR2 FQNEAQ (reference sequence). The CDR3 length is 17 residues. The CDR3 spells CASSGGQGVFSGNTIYF. The DNA of the CDR3 is TGTGCCAGCAGCGGGGGACAGGGGGTATTCTCTGGAAACACCATATATTTT. Variable domain in full (rest from reference TRBV7-9 and TRBJ1-3): DTGVSQNPRHKITKRGQNVTFRCDPISEHNRLYWYRQTLGQGPEFLTYFQNEAQLEKSRLLSDRFSAERPKGSFSTLEIQRTEQGDSAMYLCASSGGQGVFSGNTIYFGEGSWLTVV.

J is TRBJ2-1 and V is TRBV28, with a possible D match to TRBD2 (6 bases). The V gene lost 5 bases and the J gene lost 0 bases, with 17 bases spanning the gap. The CDR3 contains 17 residues. Germline CDR1 is MDHEN and CDR2 is SYDVKM. CDR3 nucleotide sequence: TGTGCCAGCAGTCCGCGTATTGGACTACCCTCCTACAATGAGCAGTTCTTC. It yields the protein CASSPRIGLPSYNEQFF.

For this clone: At one of its ends the junction is not consistent with the germline gene, which may arise from a read error. CDR3 coding DNA: TGTGCCTGTGGAGGACAGGGCTATGATAATTCACTCCTCCACTTT. This sequence encodes CACGGQGYDNSLLHF. The V gene is TRBV30, the J gene TRBJ1-6; TRBD1 matches at 8 bases. The CDR3 runs 15 residues. CDR1 and CDR2 from the germline V gene are GTSNPN and SVGIG (reference sequence). The complete variable domain, with remaining parts taken from reference TRBV30 and TRBJ1-6, reads SQTIHQWPATLVQPVGSPLSLECTVEGTSNPNLYWYRQAAGRGLQLLFYSVGIGQISSEVPQNLSASRPQDRQFILSSKKLLLSDSGFYLCACGGQGYDNSLLHFGNGTRLTVT.

The chain links TRBV4-1 to TRBJ2-3; 7 positions agree with TRBD1. The CDR3 runs 16 residues. J lost 4 bases, V lost 0 bases, and 7 bases had no gene match. CDR1 is MGHRA and CDR2 is YSYEKL in the germline V gene. CDR3 amino acids: CASSQEATGRADTQYF. The CDR3 DNA follows: TGCGCCAGCAGCCAAGAAGCGACAGGGCGCGCAGATACGCAGTATTTT.

This clone was detected a few times. The chain combines TRBV6-5 with TRBJ2-5; the D gene is possibly TRBD1 (6 bases). The CDR3 loop spans 14 amino acids. Trimming removed 10 bases at V and 2 bases at J, with 17 bases between. CDR1 is MNHEY, CDR2 SVGAGI, per germline. The CDR3 loop is CATGTTPLQETQYF. CDR3 DNA: TGTGCCACAGGGACAACCCCACTTCAAGAGACCCAGTACTTC.

This chain uses TRBV20-1 with TRBJ2-1; 7 bases line up with TRBD2. There are 11 residues in the CDR3. After removal of 7 bases from V and 5 bases from J, the junction contained 2 bases not matched to a gene. Germline loops: CDR1 DFQATT, CDR2 SNEGSKA (reference sequence). The DNA for the CDR3 is TGCAGTGTGGGGGGGAACAATGAGCAGTTCTTC. It yields the protein CSVGGNNEQFF.

CDR3: CASSPPNNANTGELFF. CDR3 in DNA: TGTGCCAGCTCACCGCCCAATAACGCGAACACCGGGGAGCTGTTTTTT. This chain connects TRBV18 to TRBJ2-2; D gene unclear. The CDR3 loop spans 16 amino acids. Germline V gives CDR1 KGHSH, CDR2 LQKENI. Trimming shortened V by 3 bases and J by 0 bases, and 11 bases separated the two germline ends.

The chain uses TRBV7-9 and TRBJ2-1, with TRBD2 identical over 11 bases. Germline loops: CDR1 SEHNR, CDR2 FQNEAQ (reference sequence). This CDR3 comprises 15 residues. Unmatched junction bases numbered 7, after V lost 7 bases and J lost 5 bases. The CDR3 is CASTWGGLADNEQFF. The CDR3 nucleotides are TGTGCCAGCACATGGGGGGGACTAGCGGACAATGAGCAGTTCTTC.

The chain recombines TRBV5-1 with TRBJ2-5; either TRBD1 or TRBD2 may supply D (5 bases each). This CDR3 region has 15 residues. CDR1 is SGHRS and CDR2 is YFSETQ in the germline V gene. Trimming pared 2 bases from V and 4 bases from J, leaving 15 bases between. The CDR3 reads CASSFLEGTGETQYF. The CDR3 DNA sequence: TGCGCCAGCAGCTTTTTAGAGGGGACGGGAGAGACCCAGTACTTC.

The rearrangement links TRBV5-6 to TRBJ2-4; no definite D call. Germline CDR1 SGHDT, CDR2 YYEEEE. Trimming took off 0 bases at V and 4 bases at J, with 14 bases between the two ends. CDR3 length equals 16 residues. DNA of the CDR3: TGTGCCAGCAGCTTGGGGCAGCCTCGGGTGAAAAACATTCAGTACTTC. Translation gives CASSLGQPRVKNIQYF.

The chain couples TRBV14 to TRBJ2-1; D gene ambiguous. V shed 4 bases and J shed 1 base, with 8 bases lying between them. This CDR3 is 14 amino acids long. CDR1 SGHDN and CDR2 FVKESK come from the germline V gene. The CDR3 DNA sequence: TGTGCCAGCAGCCGGACGGTTTCCTACAATGAGCAGTTCTTC. Amino acids: CASSRTVSYNEQFF. The full variable domain, in which reference TRBV14 and TRBJ2-1 provide the parts outside the CDR3, is EAGVTQFPSHSVIEKGQTVTLRCDPISGHDNLYWYRRVMGKEIKFLLHFVKESKQDESGMPNNRFLAERTGGTYSTLKVQPAELEDSGVYFCASSRTVSYNEQFFGPGTRLTVL.

The chain has TRBV6-1 and TRBJ1-1, with D perhaps TRBD1 (5 bases). Between the trimmed V and J ends, which lost 3 bases and 3 bases, there was a span of 14 bases. This CDR3 has 15 amino acids. Germline V gene data show CDR1 as MNHNS and CDR2 as SASEGT. The CDR3 is CASSDLFSGDTEAFF. The CDR3 DNA follows: TGTGCCAGCAGTGACCTTTTTTCGGGGGACACTGAAGCTTTCTTT.

V gene TRBV6-6 combines with J gene TRBJ2-5, with 10 nucleotides matching TRBD2. Germline CDR1 reads MNHNY; CDR2 reads SVGAGI (reference sequence). V lost 2 bases and J lost 4; bases outside the gene matches: 4. This CDR3 comprises 15 residues. The CDR3 protein is CASSYGLAEGETQYF. The CDR3 region has the DNA TGTGCCAGCAGTTACGGACTAGCGGAGGGAGAGACCCAGTACTTC.

Only one count was recorded for this clone. The rearrangement links TRBV7-6 to TRBJ2-3; D remains ambiguous. The CDR3 sequence is 12 residues long. Germline V gene sequence: CDR1 SGHVS, CDR2 FNYEAQ. V was pared by 5 bases and J by 1 base, with 4 bases between. This CDR3 reads CASSPGTDTQYF. In DNA form, the CDR3 reads TGTGCCAGCAGCCCCGGCACAGATACGCAGTATTTT.

This clone was detected once. The sample has other DNA sequences that encode this CDR3 too. This sequence joins TRBV6-1 and TRBJ2-7, with 7 bases that match TRBD1. Trimming took 4 bases from V and 4 from J; bases not matched to a gene: 4. The CDR3 spans 13 residues. The germline gives CDR1 MNHNS, CDR2 SASEGT. The CDR3 loop is CASSADRVYEQYF. CDR3 DNA: TGTGCCAGCAGTGCTGACAGGGTGTACGAGCAGTACTTC.

V and J are TRBV15 and TRBJ2-3; D might be TRBD2 (7 bases). The CDR3 is made up of 15 amino acids. CDR1 is LNHNV and CDR2 is YYDKDF in the germline V gene (reference sequence). Between the trimmed V and J ends, which lost 1 base and 3 bases, there was a span of 11 bases. The DNA of the CDR3 is TGTGCCACCAGCAGAGCTGGGGGGGCGACAGATACGCAGTATTTT. Encoded protein: CATSRAGGATDTQYF.